Given below is one T cell receptor beta chain in context. Antigen: not known. CDR3 length: 14 residues. Germline loops: CDR1 SGHDT, CDR2 YYEEEE. V was shortened by 4 bases and J by 2 bases, with 13 bases between the two germline ends. This specimen comes from a study of shared clonotypes between healthy human individuals. Overall study context: For every donor, three CD4 naive, three CD4 memory, two CD8 naive and one CD8 memory plates were used. The study, taken as a whole, reports: Rarefaction indicated that sorted-subset sequencing remained incomplete although depth was large.

CD45RO negativity and positive selection for CCR7 defined naive CD8 cells, a population that excluded terminally differentiated effector memory CD45RA+ cells. Authors' methods: Filtering differed because ImmunoSEQ produced junction-only sequences that carried no quality scores. Method: immunoSEQ multiplex PCR; TCRdb's copy keeps in-frame clones and lacks some. V, J and clone size derive from that table, while D and trimming were established from the DNA sequence. The sample has around 1,900,000 clones; roughly 93% are singletons. Sequenced material: naive CD8+ T cells from PBMCs. The source is a man younger than 35 in good health. Some clones in this sample may be carry-over from other donors' samples. This chain links TRBV5-6 with TRBJ2-7, with D possibly called TRBD1 or TRBD2 (7 bases each). CDR3 loop: CASSPGGAPYEQYF. CDR3 nucleotide sequence: TGTGCCAGCAGCCCAGGGGGGGCCCCCTACGAGCAGTACTTC.